This T cell receptor (beta chain) was documented in a study of neurological immune-mediated disorders. General study results and limits: None of the CDR3 amino acid sequences of expanded clones were shared across subjects, and this suggested private repertoires in all groups. Patients with HTLV-1-associated myelopathy had the highest level of TCR clonal expansion, whereas patients with multiple sclerosis had the lowest level, falling beneath the level found in healthy controls.

This CDR3 contains 15 residues. V shed 4 bases and J shed 3 bases, with 16 bases lying between them. CDR1 and CDR2 (germline): GTSNPN, SVGIG (reference sequence). This clonotype appeared many times. Its antigen is not known. Where libraries were unsorted, they were derived from 2 million PBMCs stored at -80 degrees C. Synthesis of cDNA was performed by 5'RACE using 10-nucleotide random UMIs. TCRdb reprocessed the 5' RACE reads with MiXCR, giving one entry per CDR3 protein. The table lists 70,000 to 95,000 distinct CDR3 sequences, under 20% of them singletons, with 15% in the top ten. Sequencing was carried out using PBMCs. This chain links TRBV30 with TRBJ2-1; tentative D call: TRBD2 (7 bases). The TCR comes from a woman aged 40-49 years in good health. In DNA, the CDR3 is TGTGCCTGGAAGTTGAGGGGGGAGGGCTACAATGAGCAGTTCTTC. Translating it yields CAWKLRGEGYNEQFF. The full variable domain, in which reference TRBV30 and TRBJ2-1 provide the parts outside the CDR3, is SQTIHQWPATLVQPVGSPLSLECTVEGTSNPNLYWYRQAAGRGLQLLFYSVGIGQISSEVPQNLSASRPQDRQFILSSKKLLLSDSGFYLCAWKLRGEGYNEQFFGPGTRLTVL.